Below are 21 T cell receptor beta chains sequenced from a single sample in a study of blood T cells in healthy people across ages. For the second PCR, which ran for about 6 to 11 cycles, a sample-barcoded 5' primer and a J-beta primer mix were used. TCRdb reanalysed the 5' RACE reads using MiXCR and keeps one entry per CDR3 protein. This sample has around 800,000 distinct CDR3 sequences, with around 42% found just once. The source material was blood. The receptors stem from a man in his sixties in good health.

This sequence joins TRBV20-1 and TRBJ2-1, with 11 bases aligning to TRBD1. The CDR3 covers 15 residues. V lost 1 base, J lost 3 bases, and 2 bases stayed unmatched. Germline CDR1 is DFQATT and CDR2 is SNEGSKA (reference sequence). CDR3 DNA: TGCAGTGCTAGAGCCGGGACAGGGGGCTACAATGAGCAGTTCTTC. Its protein is CSARAGTGGYNEQFF.

This chain connects TRBV28 to TRBJ1-4, with D unresolved. CDR1 and CDR2 (germline): MDHEN, SYDVKM. The length of the CDR3 is 14 residues. With 7 bases removed from V and 8 bases from J, the gap between germline ends came to 17 bases. This CDR3 is CASMGISQEEKLFF. The CDR3 DNA reads TGTGCCAGCATGGGGATTTCCCAAGAGGAAAAACTGTTTTTT.

The genes are TRBV5-1 and TRBJ1-2, with D possibly matching TRBD1 (5 bases). From germline, CDR1 is SGHRS and CDR2 YFSETQ. The CDR3 runs 18 residues. Trimming removed 5 bases at V and 8 bases at J, with 31 bases between. The CDR3 DNA reads as TGCGCCAGCAGTCGATCGTTCGGGGCATCCACGGTTCAGGAAGGCTACACCTTC. It specifies CASSRSFGASTVQEGYTF.

This chain links TRBV20-1 with TRBJ1-2; D is undetermined. The length of the CDR3 is 14 residues. The germline V gene has CDR1 DFQATT and CDR2 SNEGSKA (reference sequence). Deletions cut 1 base from V and 4 bases from J, with 13 bases between. In nucleotides, the CDR3 is TGCAGTGCTAGAGTTGTGACGGGCGGCTATGGCTACACCTTC. It is translated as CSARVVTGGYGYTF.

The J gene is TRBJ1-5, the V gene TRBV20-1, with D unresolved. Trimming stripped 5 bases from V and 9 bases from J, with 14 bases between. The CDR3 consists of 12 residues. The germline gives CDR1 DFQATT, CDR2 SNEGSKA (reference sequence). The CDR3 here is CSALTGSGPQHF. DNA of the CDR3: TGCAGTGCTCTTACTGGGAGTGGGCCCCAGCATTTT.

This clonotype showed up just a few times. The CDR3 bases are TGTGCCAGCAGCACACAGGGTTACAATGAGCAGTTCTTC. It specifies CASSTQGYNEQFF. The rearrangement links TRBV7-9 to TRBJ2-1; weak D call: TRBD1 (6 bases). The germline gives CDR1 SEHNR, CDR2 FQNEAQ (reference sequence). The V gene lost 5 bases and the J gene lost 4 bases, with 9 bases spanning the gap. The CDR3 is made up of 13 amino acids.

The table lists this clonotype with a few counts. The rearrangement joins TRBV9 to TRBJ2-5; the D gene could be TRBD1 or TRBD2 (5 bases each). Germline V gene data show CDR1 as SGDLS and CDR2 as YYNGEE. Trimming removed 0 bases at V and 4 bases at J, with 10 bases between. The CDR3 consists of 14 residues. The CDR3 DNA is TGTGCCAGCAGCGTAGCAGGGACCGCAGAGACCCAGTACTTC. Translation gives CASSVAGTAETQYF.

This chain uses TRBV6-2 or TRBV6-3 with TRBJ1-4; possible D gene TRBD1, 5 bases. From germline, CDR1 is MNHEY and CDR2 SVGEGT. Trimming removed 4 bases at V and 8 bases at J, with 17 bases between. This CDR3 is 15 amino acids long. The chain's CDR3 is CASSSPGPAREKLFF. Here the CDR3 DNA reads TGTGCCAGCAGTTCGCCGGGGCCTGCACGGGAAAAACTGTTTTTT.

This clonotype came up a few times. This chain's CDR3 is CASSLGSGNSNQPQHF. As DNA, the CDR3 is TGCGCCAGCAGCTTGGGGTCAGGAAATAGCAATCAGCCCCAGCATTTT. The V and J genes are TRBV5-1 and TRBJ1-5, with no clear D. Germline V gene data show CDR1 as SGHRS and CDR2 as YFSETQ. Trimming pared 0 bases from V and 0 bases from J, leaving 10 bases between. The length of the CDR3 is 16 residues.

The V and J genes are TRBV11-3 and TRBJ1-4; the D gene is possibly TRBD1 (5 bases). The CDR3 consists of 15 residues. Trimming pared 4 bases from V and 5 bases from J, leaving 14 bases between. The germline gives CDR1 SGHNT, CDR2 YENEEA. The CDR3 here is CASSSVGGWNEKLFF. CDR3 DNA: TGTGCCAGCAGCTCCGTCGGGGGATGGAATGAAAAACTGTTTTTT.

As for this clonotype: Germline is not matched at one junction end, which may reflect a read error. The chain joins TRBV27 to TRBJ2-5, with 10 bases fitting TRBD1. Matching the DNA end better, TRBJ2-7 makes the J call doubtful. CDR3 length: 15 residues. Germline V gene sequence: CDR1 MNHEY, CDR2 SMNVEV (reference sequence). The CDR3 nucleotides read TGTACCAGCAGTTTAGTCGTGACAGGGGGCGACGAGCAGTACTTC. It specifies CTSSLVVTGGDEQYF.

Points on this clonotype: A junction end diverges from the germline sequence, so it may reflect a read error. The chain is built from TRBV6-6 and TRBJ2-1; no definite D call. Germline V lookup: CDR1 MNHNY, CDR2 SVGAGI (reference sequence). The CDR3 consists of 14 residues. The CDR3 DNA follows: TGTGCCAGCAGTTACTCGAGAACTTACAATGAACAGTTCTTC. It translates to CASSYSRTYNEQFF.

V and J are TRBV12-3 or TRBV12-4 and TRBJ1-2, with D perhaps matching TRBD1 (6 bases). The CDR3 has 14 residues. Trimming cost V 5 bases and J 5 bases, with 15 bases left between them. The CDR3 coding sequence is TGTGCCAGCAGTCCCCCGGGGGGCAGGTATGGCTACACCTTC. This encodes CASSPPGGRYGYTF.

The CDR3 nucleotides read TGTGCCAGCAGTTCCGACCTTCTACGCTCTGGGGCCAACGTCCTGACTTTC. It codes for CASSSDLLRSGANVLTF. The chain carries TRBV27 and TRBJ2-6, with D unresolved. CDR3 length: 17 amino acids. CDR1 and CDR2 from the germline V gene are MNHEY and SMNVEV (reference sequence). The V gene lost 4 bases and the J gene lost 0 bases, with 13 bases spanning the gap. Variable domain in full (rest from reference TRBV27 and TRBJ2-6): EAQVTQNPRYLITVTGKKLTVTCSQNMNHEYMSWYRQDPGLGLRQIYYSMNVEVTDKGDVPEGYKVSRKEKRNFPLILESPSPNQTSLYFCASSSDLLRSGANVLTFGAGSRLTVL.

The chain has TRBV28 and TRBJ2-7, with 13 bases identical to TRBD2. The CDR3 has 15 residues. Germline loops: CDR1 MDHEN, CDR2 SYDVKM. J lost 0 bases, V lost 5 bases, and 1 base had no gene match. The CDR3 protein is CASSGLAGDSYEQYF. In DNA form, the CDR3 reads TGTGCCAGCAGTGGACTAGCGGGGGACTCCTACGAGCAGTACTTC.

This chain uses TRBV29-1 with TRBJ1-2; D may be TRBD1 (6 bases). CDR3 length equals 14 residues. V was shortened by 3 bases and J by 0 bases, with 11 bases between the two germline ends. Germline assignment: CDR1 SQVTM and CDR2 ANQGSEA. The CDR3 nucleotides are TGCAGCGTTGATACGGACAGAACTAACTATGGCTACACCTTC. Protein: CSVDTDRTNYGYTF. The full variable domain, rest sourced from reference TRBV29-1 and TRBJ1-2, is SAVISQKPSRDICQRGTSLTIQCQVDSQVTMMFWYRQQPGQSLTLIATANQGSEATYESGFVIDKFPISRPNLTFSTLTVSNMSPEDSSIYLCSVDTDRTNYGYTFGSGTRLTVV.

In nucleotides, the CDR3 is TGCAGTGCGGGGGACAGGGGGCGGAACACTGAAGCTTTCTTT. Encoded protein: CSAGDRGRNTEAFF. The V call is TRBV20-1, the J call TRBJ1-1, with TRBD1 matching over 12 bases. V shed 6 bases and J 1 base; nucleotides not matched to a gene: 3. Germline CDR1 reads DFQATT; CDR2 reads SNEGSKA (reference sequence). There are 14 residues in the CDR3.

This clonotype showed up many times. One junction end does not reproduce the germline sequence, and a read error may be involved. The chain links TRBV3-1 to TRBJ2-7; D unresolved. The CDR3 contains 12 residues. CDR1 and CDR2 (germline): LGHDT, YNNKEL (reference sequence). The DNA of the CDR3 is TGCGCCAGCAGCCAAGATCGTGGCGAGCAGTACTTC. It encodes CASSQDRGEQYF.

The V call is TRBV12-3 or TRBV12-4, the J call TRBJ2-7; 8 bases fit TRBD2. V shed 7 bases and J 6 bases; nucleotides not matched to a gene: 11. The CDR3 length is 14 residues. The CDR3 DNA follows: TGTGCCAGCAACCCTAGCGGGTCGGCCCGCGAGCAGTACTTC. This sequence encodes CASNPSGSAREQYF.

V and J are TRBV12-3 or TRBV12-4 and TRBJ2-2; either TRBD1 or TRBD2 may fit D (5 bases each). The CDR3 consists of 15 residues. Trimming shortened V by 5 bases and J by 2 bases, and 12 bases separated the two germline ends. The CDR3 sequence: CASSMGRTNTGELFF. The CDR3 region has the DNA TGTGCCAGCAGTATGGGACGGACTAACACCGGGGAGCTGTTTTTT.

As for this clonotype: A read error may be the cause here, since a much bigger clone is one base away. This sequence joins TRBV29-1 and TRBJ2-1; D possibly uses TRBD1 or TRBD2 (6 bases each). The end of the DNA fits TRBJ2-7 better, so the J call may be wrong. Germline V gives CDR1 SQVTM, CDR2 ANQGSEA. This CDR3 comprises 16 residues. This CDR3 is CSVEDMRGDLYNEQYF. CDR3 DNA sequence: TGCAGCGTTGAAGATATGAGGGGGGACTTATACAATGAGCAGTACTTC.